The 20 T cell receptor beta chains below all came from one sample that was sequenced in a study of cytomegalovirus exposure and HLA in healthy donors. With 60 Vbeta and 13 Jbeta primers, the PCR was carried out. Profiled with immunoSEQ multiplex PCR; TCRdb holds only in-frame clones, not every one. The sample records 100,000 to 120,000 clones, more than 60% being singletons. Material: PBMCs. The receptors were sampled from a man younger than 45 in good health and CMV-seropositive.

V and J are TRBV27 and TRBJ2-7, with TRBD1 matching over 8 bases. This CDR3 contains 14 residues. In germline, CDR1 is MNHEY, CDR2 SMNVEV (reference sequence). Trimming cost V 2 bases and J 9 bases; bases outside gene matches: 9. The CDR3 sequence: CASSLTPGGKGQYF. CDR3 bases: TGTGCCAGCAGTTTAACCCCAGGGGGCAAAGGGCAGTACTTC.

V usage is TRBV4-1 and J usage is TRBJ1-2, with TRBD1 matching over 11 bases. In germline, CDR1 is MGHRA, CDR2 YSYEKL. J gave up 2 bases and V 3 bases, and 2 bases lay outside the gene matches. The CDR3 covers 15 residues. CDR3 in amino acids: CASSQGTGGNYGYTF. The CDR3 coding sequence is TGCGCCAGCAGCCAGGGGACAGGGGGAAACTATGGCTACACCTTC.

CDR3 coding DNA: TGTGCCAGTAGTATGCCGGACAGGGGACTGTCGCGTGGCTACACCTTC. Translated, it gives CASSMPDRGLSRGYTF. The chain joins TRBV19 to TRBJ1-2; 9 nucleotides agree with TRBD1. Germline V gene sequence: CDR1 LNHDA, CDR2 SQIVND (reference sequence). The length of the CDR3 is 16 residues. The ends lost 3 bases at V and 7 bases at J; junction bases unmatched: 12.

The gene calls are TRBV9 and TRBJ2-1; D is perhaps TRBD1 (6 bases). Between the trimmed V and J ends, which lost 0 bases and 8 bases, there was a span of 15 bases. Looked up from germline, CDR1 is SGDLS and CDR2 is YYNGEE. The CDR3 length is 15 residues. The CDR3 bases are TGTGCCAGCAGCGTAGGTATAACAGGGACGGATGAGCAGTTCTTC. Translated: CASSVGITGTDEQFF.

The CDR3 reads CASRSGGIWETQYF. The CDR3 DNA is TGTGCCAGCAGGTCCGGGGGGATATGGGAGACCCAGTACTTC. The chain employs TRBV6-5 and TRBJ2-5, with 7 bases identical to TRBD2. CDR3 length: 14 residues. Trimming removed 6 bases from V and 5 bases from J; junction bases left unmatched: 9. The germline CDR1 and CDR2 sequences are MNHEY and SVGAGI.

The gene calls are TRBV4-1 and TRBJ2-7, with 8 bases identical to TRBD2. The CDR3 is 16 amino acids. Trimming at V came to 4 bases and at J to 0 bases, leaving 8 bases not matched to a gene. In germline, CDR1 is MGHRA, CDR2 YSYEKL. CDR3 coding DNA: TGCGCCAGCAGCCCCCGGGGGGGGGCCCTCTCCTACGAGCAGTACTTC. It yields the protein CASSPRGGALSYEQYF.

This chain connects TRBV18 to TRBJ2-7; TRBD1 agrees at 10 bases. CDR3 length: 13 amino acids. The V and J ends lost 4 bases and 5 bases, in that order; junction bases with no gene match: 2. Germline assignment: CDR1 KGHSH and CDR2 LQKENI. For the CDR3, the DNA is TGTGCCAGCTCACAAGGACAGGGGGACGAGCAGTACTTC. This sequence encodes CASSQGQGDEQYF.

About this clone itself: Other nucleotide sequences in the sample specify the same CDR3. The chain couples TRBV7-6 to TRBJ2-5; D is perhaps TRBD2 (5 bases). Between the trimmed V and J ends, which lost 1 base and 4 bases, there was a span of 7 bases. The CDR3 runs to 13 residues. Looked up from germline, CDR1 is SGHVS and CDR2 is FNYEAQ. The CDR3 reads CASSLGGRETQYF. CDR3 DNA sequence: TGTGCCAGCAGCTTAGGAGGGAGAGAGACCCAGTACTTC.

The chain joins TRBV7-2 to TRBJ2-3, with D possibly being TRBD1 (6 bases). From germline, CDR1 is SGHTA and CDR2 FQGNSA. This CDR3 has 14 amino acids. Trimming took 3 bases from V and 2 from J, leaving 9 bases between them. Here the CDR3 DNA reads TGTGCCAGCAGCTTCCCAGGGGACACAGATACGCAGTATTTT. Its translation is CASSFPGDTDTQYF.

The chain is built from TRBV11-2 and TRBJ2-7, with 7 nucleotides matching TRBD2. Germline V CDR1 and CDR2: SGHAT, FQNNGV. The CDR3 totals 17 residues. The junction had 12 bases not matched to a gene; V was cut back by 1 base and J by 3 bases. The CDR3 DNA reads as TGTGCCAGCAGCTTAGGTTTTAGGGCTAGCGGCCTCTACGAGCAGTACTTC. The encoded protein is CASSLGFRASGLYEQYF.

This clone was seen a few times. The gene calls are TRBV5-8 and TRBJ1-5; TRBD1 is a possible D gene (6 bases). The V end was cut by 1 base, the J end by 1 base, with 12 bases between. Per the germline V gene, CDR1 is SGHTS and CDR2 is YDEGEE. The CDR3 runs 16 residues. CDR3 nucleotides: TGTGCCAGCAGCTTGACAGGGAAGGCGAGCAATCAGCCCCAGCATTTT. It translates to CASSLTGKASNQPQHF.

The chain recombines TRBV27 with TRBJ2-2; D not certain. Between the trimmed V and J ends, which lost 4 bases and 2 bases, there was a span of 5 bases. CDR1 is MNHEY, CDR2 SMNVEV, per germline (reference sequence). This CDR3 spans 13 amino acids. The CDR3 bases are TGTGCCAGCAGTTGGAGCAACACCGGGGAGCTGTTTTTT. Encoded protein: CASSWSNTGELFF.

J is TRBJ1-4 and V is TRBV10-3; D call uncertain. Deletions cut 6 bases from V and 6 bases from J, with 20 bases between. Germline V gene lookup returns CDR1 ENHRY and CDR2 SYGVKD. This CDR3 comprises 16 residues. The DNA for the CDR3 is TGTGCCATCAGCGAAAGGACTATTCGGCAGGATGAAAAACTGTTTTTT. Translating gives CAISERTIRQDEKLFF.

The table lists this clone with a count of one. J is TRBJ2-3 and V is TRBV5-6; tentatively, D is TRBD2 (5 bases). Trimming took 3 bases from V and 6 from J, leaving 11 bases between them. This CDR3 is built from 13 residues. In germline, CDR1 is SGHDT, CDR2 YYEEEE. The CDR3 sequence: CASSSAVRDTQYF. CDR3 sequence (DNA): TGTGCCAGCAGCTCAGCGGTCCGGGATACGCAGTATTTT. The variable domain in full, with the rest retrieved from reference TRBV5-6 and TRBJ2-3, is DAGVTQSPTHLIKTRGQQVTLRCSPKSGHDTVSWYQQALGQGPQFIFQYYEEEERQRGNFPDRFSGHQFPNYSSELNVNALLLGDSALYLCASSSAVRDTQYFGPGTRLTVL.

The chain is built from TRBV18 and TRBJ2-5, with D maybe TRBD2 (5 bases). The germline CDR1 and CDR2 sequences are KGHSH and LQKENI. The V gene lost 7 bases and the J gene lost 4 bases, with 16 bases spanning the gap. The CDR3 has 14 amino acids. This CDR3 is CASFTTGSGETQYF. Here the CDR3 DNA reads TGTGCCAGCTTCACAACGGGGTCGGGAGAGACCCAGTACTTC.

The rearrangement joins TRBV18 to TRBJ1-4, with 11 bases lining up with TRBD1. The CDR3 contains 15 residues. In germline, CDR1 is KGHSH, CDR2 LQKENI. Trimming took 4 bases from V and 5 from J; bases not matched to a gene: 3. CDR3 loop: CASSRGQGANEKLFF. In DNA, the CDR3 is TGTGCCAGCTCACGTGGACAGGGGGCGAATGAAAAACTGTTTTTT.

The chain employs TRBV4-1 and TRBJ2-1; TRBD1 matches at 7 bases. The V and J ends lost 4 bases and 4 bases, in that order; junction bases with no gene match: 10. The germline V gene encodes CDR1 MGHRA and CDR2 YSYEKL. This CDR3 is 16 amino acids long. CDR3 region: CASSPLSGTEYNEQFF. In DNA, the CDR3 is TGCGCCAGCAGCCCCCTATCCGGGACAGAGTACAATGAGCAGTTCTTC.

The CDR3 sequence is CACRDSGGEQYF. The CDR3, as DNA: TGTGCCTGCCGGGACAGTGGGGGCGAGCAGTACTTC. The chain links TRBV30 to TRBJ2-7; TRBD1 agrees at 7 bases. After removal of 6 bases from V and 6 bases from J, the junction contained 8 bases not matched to a gene. The CDR3 loop spans 12 amino acids. Germline V gene sequence: CDR1 GTSNPN, CDR2 SVGIG (reference sequence). The full variable domain, with the rest looked up from reference TRBV30 and TRBJ2-7, is SQTIHQWPATLVQPVGSPLSLECTVEGTSNPNLYWYRQAAGRGLQLLFYSVGIGQISSEVPQNLSASRPQDRQFILSSKKLLLSDSGFYLCACRDSGGEQYFGPGTRLTVT.

The chain uses TRBV13 and TRBJ1-1, with 7 bases identical to TRBD1. Germline V lookup: CDR1 PRHDT, CDR2 FYEKMQ (reference sequence). V gave up 1 base and J gave up 4 bases; unmatched junction bases: 3. The length of the CDR3 is 14 residues. CDR3 amino acids: CASSLASGGTEAFF. The CDR3 DNA follows: TGTGCCAGCAGCTTAGCTTCAGGGGGCACTGAAGCTTTCTTT.

For this clone: Relative to the germline gene, one junction end is altered; a read error may explain this. The rearrangement uses TRBV7-9 and TRBJ2-3; 7 bases are shared with TRBD2. The germline CDR1 and CDR2 sequences are SEHNR and FQNEAQ (reference sequence). This CDR3 spans 14 amino acids. Here the CDR3 DNA reads TGTTCCAGCAGCTTAGAGATCGCTAGCGGTGCGCAGTATTTT. Translation: CSSSLEIASGAQYF.